This entry describes one TCR beta chain. The sample is drawn from a study of blood T cell repertoires in COVID-19. The germline V gene encodes CDR1 SGHAT and CDR2 FQNNGV. V dropped 1 base and J dropped 9 bases, with 20 bases sitting between them. CDR3 length: 16 amino acids. Measured with immunoSEQ multiplex PCR; TCRdb has only the in-frame clones, and not every one. The profile shows under 350,000 clones, 85% to 90% of them singletons. The source of this sequence is a human donor in a cohort sampled during active COVID-19. What was sequenced was peripheral blood. The chain is built from TRBV11-2 and TRBJ2-3; a weak D match, TRBD1 (5 bases). Here the CDR3 DNA reads TGTGCCAGCAGCTTAGTAGGGGATCTCCAAGCCTTCACGCAGTATTTT. This encodes CASSLVGDLQAFTQYF. The variable domain in full, completed from reference TRBV11-2 and TRBJ2-3, reads EAGVAQSPRYKIIEKRQSVAFWCNPISGHATLYWYQQILGQGPKLLIQFQNNGVVDDSQLPKDRFSAERLKGVDSTLKIQPAKLEDSAVYLCASSLVGDLQAFTQYFGPGTRLTVL.